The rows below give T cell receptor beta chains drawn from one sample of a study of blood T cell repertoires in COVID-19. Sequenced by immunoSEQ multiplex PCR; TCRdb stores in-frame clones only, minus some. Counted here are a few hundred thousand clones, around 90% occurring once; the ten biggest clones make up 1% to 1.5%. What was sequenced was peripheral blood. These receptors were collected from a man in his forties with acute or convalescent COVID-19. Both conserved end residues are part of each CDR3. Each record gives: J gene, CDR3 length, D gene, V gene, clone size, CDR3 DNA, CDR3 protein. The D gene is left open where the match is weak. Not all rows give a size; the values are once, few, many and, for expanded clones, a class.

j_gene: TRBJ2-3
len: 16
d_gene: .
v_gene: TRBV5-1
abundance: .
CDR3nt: TGCGCCAGCAGCCCGGTTTATCGGGGTCTGGCAGATACGCAGTATTTT
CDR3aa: CASSPVYRGLADTQYF

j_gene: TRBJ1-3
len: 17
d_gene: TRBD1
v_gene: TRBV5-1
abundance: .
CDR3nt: TGCGCCAGCAGCGTGGACAATGGACAGGGATCTGGAAACACCATATATTTT
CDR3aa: CASSVDNGQGSGNTIYF

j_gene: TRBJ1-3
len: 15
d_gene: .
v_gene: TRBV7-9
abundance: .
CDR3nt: TGTGCCAGCAGCACCGGCGACGACAGGGGAAACACCATATATTTT
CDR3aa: CASSTGDDRGNTIYF

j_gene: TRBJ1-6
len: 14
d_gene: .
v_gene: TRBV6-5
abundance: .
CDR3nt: TGTGCCAGCAGTTACGGCGGATATAATTCACCCCTCCACTTT
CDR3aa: CASSYGGYNSPLHF

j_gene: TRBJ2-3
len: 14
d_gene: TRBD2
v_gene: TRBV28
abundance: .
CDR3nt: TGTGCCAGCAGTTACATGGTAGCGGGTGGGGAGCAGTATTTT
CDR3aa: CASSYMVAGGEQYF

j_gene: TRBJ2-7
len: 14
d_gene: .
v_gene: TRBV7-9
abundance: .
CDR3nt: TGTGCCTCAGTCGGGACTCCCAGCTCCTACGAGCAGTACTTC
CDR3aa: CASVGTPSSYEQYF

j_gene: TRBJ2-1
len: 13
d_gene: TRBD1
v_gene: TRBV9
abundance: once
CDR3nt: TGTGCCAGCAGCCTGACAGGGTACAATGAGCAGTTCTTC
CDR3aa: CASSLTGYNEQFF

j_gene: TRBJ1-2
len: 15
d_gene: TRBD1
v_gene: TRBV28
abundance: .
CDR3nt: TGTGCCAGCAGTCACGGACAGGACTATCTCTATGGCTACACCTTC
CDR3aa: CASSHGQDYLYGYTF

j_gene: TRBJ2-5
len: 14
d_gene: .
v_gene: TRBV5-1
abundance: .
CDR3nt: TGCGCCAGCAGCGCCGCGGGGAGCCAAGAGACCCAGTACTTC
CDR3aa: CASSAAGSQETQYF

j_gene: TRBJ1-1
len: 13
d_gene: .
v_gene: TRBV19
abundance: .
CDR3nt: TGTGCCAGTAGTATTCAGGGTCGCACTGAAGCTTTCTTT
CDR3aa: CASSIQGRTEAFF

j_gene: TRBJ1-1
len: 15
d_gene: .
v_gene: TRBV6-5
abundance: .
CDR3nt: TGTGCCAGCAGTTACTCCCTGTCGTCCCGGACTGAAGCTTTCTTT
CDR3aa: CASSYSLSSRTEAFF

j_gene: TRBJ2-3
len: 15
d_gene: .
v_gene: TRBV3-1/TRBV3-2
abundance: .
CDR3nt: TGTGCCAGCAGCGCCCAGGGGAAGGGAAAGTGTACGCAGTATTTT
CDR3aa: CASSAQGKGKCTQYF

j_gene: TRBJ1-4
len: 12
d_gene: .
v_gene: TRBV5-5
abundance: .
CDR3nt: TGTGCCAGCAGCACAAGAAATGAAAAACTGTTTTTT
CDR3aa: CASSTRNEKLFF

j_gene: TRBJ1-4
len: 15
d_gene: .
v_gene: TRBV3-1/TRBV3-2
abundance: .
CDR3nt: TGTGCCAGCAGTCACGATAGAGATGGGGCTGAAAAACTGTTTTTT
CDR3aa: CASSHDRDGAEKLFF

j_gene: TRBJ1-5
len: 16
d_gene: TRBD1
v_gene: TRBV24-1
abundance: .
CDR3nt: TGTGCCACCAGTGATGGGACAGGGGGCGTATATCAGCCCCAGCATTTT
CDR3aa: CATSDGTGGVYQPQHF

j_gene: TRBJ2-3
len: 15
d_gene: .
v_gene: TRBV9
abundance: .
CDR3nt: TGTGCCAGCAGCCCAGATCCCCAGGGCACAGATACGCAGTATTTT
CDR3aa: CASSPDPQGTDTQYF

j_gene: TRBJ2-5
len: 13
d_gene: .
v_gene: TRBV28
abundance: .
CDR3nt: TGTGCCAGCACCCTACAGGACAAGGGGACCCAGTACTTC
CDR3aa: CASTLQDKGTQYF

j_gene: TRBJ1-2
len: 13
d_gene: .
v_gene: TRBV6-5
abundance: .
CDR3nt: TGTGCCAGCAGTTACGGGGGGGGCTGGGGCTACACCTTC
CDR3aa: CASSYGGGWGYTF

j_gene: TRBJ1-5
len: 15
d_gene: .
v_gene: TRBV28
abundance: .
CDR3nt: TGTGCCAGCAGCCGCTCGGCGAGGGCCGGTCAGCCCCAGCATTTT
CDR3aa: CASSRSARAGQPQHF

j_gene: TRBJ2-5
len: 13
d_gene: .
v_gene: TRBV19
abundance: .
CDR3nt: TGTGCCAGTAGTACCTATCGGGGGGAGACCCAGTACTTC
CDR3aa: CASSTYRGETQYF

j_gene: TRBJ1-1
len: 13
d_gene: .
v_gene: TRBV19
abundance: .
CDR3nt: TGTGCCAGTAGTATAGACAGGGAAACTGAAGCTTTCTTT
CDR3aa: CASSIDRETEAFF

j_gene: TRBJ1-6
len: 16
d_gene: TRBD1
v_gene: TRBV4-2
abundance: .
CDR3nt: TGTGCCAGCAGCCTCCGGGGACAGATATATAATTCACCCCTCCACTTT
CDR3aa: CASSLRGQIYNSPLHF

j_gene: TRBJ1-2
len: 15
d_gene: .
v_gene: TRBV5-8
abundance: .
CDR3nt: TGTGCCAGCAGCTTGGTTCACAGGGAAATATCTGGCTACACCTTC
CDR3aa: CASSLVHREISGYTF

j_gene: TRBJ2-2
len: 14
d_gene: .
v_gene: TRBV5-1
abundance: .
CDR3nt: TGCGCCAGCAGCTTGAACATTGTCACCGGGGAGCTGTTTTTT
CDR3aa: CASSLNIVTGELFF

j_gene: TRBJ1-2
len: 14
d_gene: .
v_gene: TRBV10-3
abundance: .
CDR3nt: TGTGCCGCCGGACCGGCGGGGGGGGCCTATGGCTACACCTTC
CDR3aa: CAAGPAGGAYGYTF

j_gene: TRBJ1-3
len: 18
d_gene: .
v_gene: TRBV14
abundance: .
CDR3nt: TGTGCCAGCAGCCGGCAGCCGGTACGGGTTTACTCTGGAAACACCATATATTTT
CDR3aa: CASSRQPVRVYSGNTIYF

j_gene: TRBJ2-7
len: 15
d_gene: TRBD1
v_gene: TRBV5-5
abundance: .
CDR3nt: TGTGCCAGCAGCGGGGCGACAGGGGCACCCTACGAGCAGTACTTC
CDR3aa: CASSGATGAPYEQYF

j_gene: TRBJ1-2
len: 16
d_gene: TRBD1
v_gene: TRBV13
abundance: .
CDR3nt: TGTGCCAGCAGCTTAGGCCTAGGACAGGATTCCTATGGCTACACCTTC
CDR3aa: CASSLGLGQDSYGYTF

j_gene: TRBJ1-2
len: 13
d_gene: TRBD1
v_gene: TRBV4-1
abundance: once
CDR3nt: TGCGCCAGCAGCCAACGACAGGGGGCTGGCTACACCTTC
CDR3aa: CASSQRQGAGYTF

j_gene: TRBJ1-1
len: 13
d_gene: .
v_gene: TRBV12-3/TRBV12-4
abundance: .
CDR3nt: TGTGCCACCACCCCCGCCGCGAGGACTGAAGCTTTCTTT
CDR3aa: CATTPAARTEAFF

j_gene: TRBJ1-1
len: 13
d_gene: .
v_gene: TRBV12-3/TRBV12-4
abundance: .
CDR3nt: TGTGCCAGCAGTTTCGGCGGTCTTGGTGAAGCTTTCTTT
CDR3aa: CASSFGGLGEAFF

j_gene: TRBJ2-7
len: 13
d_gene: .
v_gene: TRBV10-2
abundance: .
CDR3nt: TGCGCCAGCAGTGAGGACTACTCCTACGAGCAGTACTTC
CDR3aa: CASSEDYSYEQYF

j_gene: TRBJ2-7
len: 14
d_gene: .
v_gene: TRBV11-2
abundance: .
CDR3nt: TGTGCCAGCAGCTTGGGGGGAGGTACCTACGAGCAGTACTTC
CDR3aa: CASSLGGGTYEQYF

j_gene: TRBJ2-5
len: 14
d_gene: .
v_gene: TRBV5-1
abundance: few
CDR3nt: TGCGCCAGCAGCTTGACCCTATCTCAAGAGACCCAGTACTTC
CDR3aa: CASSLTLSQETQYF

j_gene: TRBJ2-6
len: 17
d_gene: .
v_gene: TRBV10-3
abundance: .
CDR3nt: TGTGCCATCAGTGGAAGGGACACCCGCTCTGGGGCCAACGTCCTGACTTTC
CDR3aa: CAISGRDTRSGANVLTF

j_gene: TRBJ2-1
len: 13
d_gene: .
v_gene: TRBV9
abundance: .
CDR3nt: TGTGCCAGCAGCGTAGCGGGTTACAATGAGCAGTTCTTC
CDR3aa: CASSVAGYNEQFF

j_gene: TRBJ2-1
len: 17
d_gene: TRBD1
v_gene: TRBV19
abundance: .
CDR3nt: TGTGCCAGTAGTAGACCGTACGGGACAGGGGGATACAATGAGCAGTTCTTC
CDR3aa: CASSRPYGTGGYNEQFF

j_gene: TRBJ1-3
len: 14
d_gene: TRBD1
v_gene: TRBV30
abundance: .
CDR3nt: TGTGCCGCCATCCTGGACAGGTCTGGAAACACCATATATTTT
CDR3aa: CAAILDRSGNTIYF

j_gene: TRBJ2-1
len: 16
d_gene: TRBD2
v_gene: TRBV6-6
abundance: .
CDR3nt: TGTGCCAGCAGTTACCCCCCCGGGGGGGCCCCCAATGAGCAGTTCTTC
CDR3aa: CASSYPPGGAPNEQFF

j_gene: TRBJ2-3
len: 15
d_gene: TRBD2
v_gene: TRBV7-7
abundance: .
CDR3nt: TGTGCTAGCAGCTTTAGCGGGCTCCACACAGATACGCAGTATTTT
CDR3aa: CASSFSGLHTDTQYF

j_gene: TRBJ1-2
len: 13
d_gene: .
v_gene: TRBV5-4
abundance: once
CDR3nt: TGTGCCAGCAGCCAGGGGACCGACTATGGCTACACCTTC
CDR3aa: CASSQGTDYGYTF

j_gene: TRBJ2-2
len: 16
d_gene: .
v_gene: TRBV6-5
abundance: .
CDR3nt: TGTGCCAGCAGTTACGCCGGGAACACGAACACCGGGGAGCTGTTTTTT
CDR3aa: CASSYAGNTNTGELFF

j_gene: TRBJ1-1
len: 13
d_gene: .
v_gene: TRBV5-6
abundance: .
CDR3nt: TGTGCCAGCAGCTTGCGGGTGAACACTGAAGCTTTCTTT
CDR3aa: CASSLRVNTEAFF

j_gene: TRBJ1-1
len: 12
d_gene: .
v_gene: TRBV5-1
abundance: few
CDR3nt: TGCGCCAGCGGGGAGGGTGACACTGAAGCTTTCTTT
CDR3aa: CASGEGDTEAFF

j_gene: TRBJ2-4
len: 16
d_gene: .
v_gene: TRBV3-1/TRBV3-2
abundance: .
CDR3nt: TGTGCCAGCAGCCGGATCGGTGAGGAGTTGGGAAACATTCAGTACTTC
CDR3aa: CASSRIGEELGNIQYF

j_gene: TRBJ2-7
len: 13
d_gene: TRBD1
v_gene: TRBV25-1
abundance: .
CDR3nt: TGTGCCAGCGGGGAAACAGGGGGCTACGAGCAGTACTTC
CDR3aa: CASGETGGYEQYF